The 24 T cell receptor beta chains reported below all come from one sample, sequenced in a study of blood T cell repertoires in COVID-19. Only in-frame clones appear in the TCRdb table, and some are missing; sequencing was by immunoSEQ multiplex PCR. The top ten clones hold 2% to 2.5% of a sample with 250,000 or so clones, roughly 82% of them seen once. The sequenced sample was PBMCs or T cells enriched from blood (not recorded which). The receptor source for this set is a woman aged 45 to 65 who had recovered from COVID-19.

The chain is built from TRBV7-8 and TRBJ1-2; D remains ambiguous. The V gene's germline CDR1 is SGHVS and CDR2 FQNEAQ. This CDR3 is built from 13 residues. Trimming cost V 1 base and J 8 bases, with 11 bases left between them. This CDR3 is CASSLETAGGYTF. The CDR3 bases are TGTGCCAGCAGCTTAGAAACAGCGGGAGGCTACACCTTC.

The rearrangement links TRBV6-2 or TRBV6-3 to TRBJ1-5, with 11 bases identical to TRBD1. The CDR3 length is 17 residues. The germline V gene encodes CDR1 MNHEY and CDR2 SVGEGT. Unmatched junction bases numbered 11, after V lost 5 bases and J lost 5 bases. CDR3 sequence: CASSQSHRGQGDQPQHF. The DNA of the CDR3 is TGTGCCAGCAGTCAAAGTCATCGGGGACAGGGGGATCAGCCCCAGCATTTT.

V and J are TRBV21-1 and TRBJ2-5; no check of the table's D call, TRBD2, against the DNA was made. TRBV21-1 is assigned pseudogene status. The CDR3 has 10 residues. In DNA form, the CDR3 reads TGTGCCAGAAGGAGAGAGACCCAGTACTTC. It translates to CARRRETQYF.

V gene TRBV5-4 combines with J gene TRBJ2-5; D not resolved. Germline CDR1 is SGHNT and CDR2 is YYREEE (reference sequence). This CDR3 has 13 amino acids. V was shortened by 1 base and J by 3 bases, with 7 bases between the two germline ends. The CDR3 DNA is TGTGCCAGCAGCTTGTGGCAGAAAGAGACCCAGTACTTC. It yields the protein CASSLWQKETQYF. The full variable domain, with the rest looked up from reference TRBV5-4 and TRBJ2-5, is ETGVTQSPTHLIKTRGQQVTLRCSSQSGHNTVSWYQQALGQGPQFIFQYYREEENGRGNFPPRFSGLQFPNYSSELNVNALELDDSALYLCASSLWQKETQYFGPGTRLLVL.

This chain connects TRBV5-1 to TRBJ2-3; D may be TRBD1 (5 bases). Germline CDR1 is SGHRS and CDR2 is YFSETQ. Trimming removed 0 bases from V and 3 bases from J, with 14 bases in between. The length of the CDR3 is 16 residues. The CDR3 here is CASSLDGRVETDTQYF. DNA of the CDR3: TGCGCCAGCAGCTTGGACGGCAGGGTTGAGACAGATACGCAGTATTTT.

The rearrangement uses TRBV28 and TRBJ1-2; weak D call: TRBD1 (6 bases). CDR3 length: 13 amino acids. Trimming removed 6 bases at V and 10 bases at J, with 18 bases between. Germline CDR1 reads MDHEN; CDR2 reads SYDVKM. CDR3 sequence (DNA): TGTGCCAGCAGGGGACATTTACAGGGCCCCTACACCTTC. Translating gives CASRGHLQGPYTF.

This chain links TRBV28 with TRBJ2-1, with D possibly matching TRBD2 (6 bases). Germline CDR1 MDHEN, CDR2 SYDVKM. CDR3 length: 15 amino acids. The ends were cut back, 6 bases at V and 7 bases at J, with 19 bases in the middle. The CDR3 region has the DNA TGTGCCAGCAGCCCCGCGGGCCCCCGGGGGAATGAGCAGTTCTTC. Protein: CASSPAGPRGNEQFF.

This clone was detected a few times. The chain joins TRBV15 to TRBJ2-7; weak D call: TRBD1 (5 bases). Trimming left V 3 bases short and J 5 bases short, with 11 bases between. Germline CDR1 and CDR2: LNHNV and YYDKDF (reference sequence). The CDR3 is 13 amino acids. CDR3: CATSSVTGHEQYF. The CDR3, as DNA: TGTGCCACCAGCAGTGTAACAGGACACGAGCAGTACTTC.

V usage is TRBV9 and J usage is TRBJ2-5; a weak D match, TRBD1 (5 bases). V dropped 3 bases and J dropped 2 bases, with 11 bases sitting between them. CDR1 and CDR2 (germline): SGDLS, YYNGEE. The length of the CDR3 is 14 residues. The CDR3 protein is CASSATDIQETQYF. The CDR3 DNA reads TGTGCCAGCAGCGCGACAGATATACAAGAGACCCAGTACTTC.

The chain carries TRBV7-2 and TRBJ1-4; TRBD1 might be the D (5 bases). Germline V gives CDR1 SGHTA, CDR2 FQGNSA. This CDR3 is built from 15 residues. Trimming took off 5 bases at V and 7 bases at J, with 17 bases between the two ends. The CDR3 nucleotides read TGTGCCAGCAGCCCTCAGTCAGGGCAAGGTGAAAAACTGTTTTTT. The encoded protein is CASSPQSGQGEKLFF.

This sequence joins TRBV5-3 and TRBJ2-7; D possibly corresponds to TRBD2 (6 bases). TRBV5-3 is noted as an ORF with a role that remains uncertain. V was cut by 1 base and J by 3 bases, with 23 bases left in between. CDR3 length: 18 amino acids. CDR3 sequence: CARSLSRSRRLVFYEQYF. The CDR3 DNA sequence: TGTGCCAGAAGCTTGAGTCGGAGCCGGCGACTAGTCTTCTACGAGCAGTACTTC.

The V call is TRBV23-1, the J call TRBJ1-4; D is unclear. TRBV23-1 is an ORF, and what it does is uncertain. V was pared by 6 bases and J by 8 bases, with 22 bases between. The CDR3 is 16 amino acids. The CDR3 spells CASRPQQDSDIEKLFF. The CDR3 DNA reads TGCGCCAGCAGACCCCAGCAGGATTCGGATATCGAAAAACTGTTTTTT.

The chain links TRBV29-1 to TRBJ2-3; D is ambiguous. This CDR3 is built from 12 residues. V was clipped by 3 bases and J by 2 bases, with 6 bases between them. Per the germline V gene, CDR1 is SQVTM and CDR2 is ANQGSEA. Here the CDR3 DNA reads TGCAGCGTTGAGGGCTACACAGATACGCAGTATTTT. Residues: CSVEGYTDTQYF.

The chain couples TRBV11-1 to TRBJ1-1; no reliable D call. Trimming left V 1 base short and J 4 bases short, with 10 bases between. CDR3 length equals 14 residues. Germline CDR1 and CDR2: SGHAT and FQDESV (reference sequence). CDR3: CASSLEMVSTEAFF. In DNA form, the CDR3 reads TGTGCCAGCAGCTTAGAGATGGTGAGCACTGAAGCTTTCTTT.

J is TRBJ1-3 and V is TRBV30; D call uncertain. V shed 0 bases and J shed 1 base, with 10 bases lying between them. This CDR3 is built from 15 residues. Germline CDR1 GTSNPN, CDR2 SVGIG (reference sequence). CDR3 bases: TGTGCCTGGAGTGTAGGTCAACAGTCTGGAAACACCATATATTTT. Translated: CAWSVGQQSGNTIYF.

This rearrangement joins TRBV9 to TRBJ1-1; 8 bases line up with TRBD1. The CDR3 consists of 15 residues. From germline, CDR1 is SGDLS and CDR2 YYNGEE. Trimming cost V 4 bases and J 6 bases; bases outside gene matches: 11. Here the CDR3 reads CASSRQEGQGAEAFF. For the CDR3, the DNA is TGTGCCAGCAGCCGCCAGGAAGGACAGGGCGCTGAAGCTTTCTTT.

By sample fraction, this clone is medium-sized. The chain couples TRBV11-2 to TRBJ1-6; 8 positions match TRBD1. This CDR3 contains 15 residues. Trimming removed 0 bases from V and 7 bases from J; junction bases left unmatched: 2. Germline loops: CDR1 SGHAT, CDR2 FQNNGV. CDR3 residues: CASSLERTGNSPLHF. The CDR3 nucleotides are TGTGCCAGCAGCTTAGAGAGGACAGGGAATTCACCCCTCCACTTT.

V gene TRBV10-3 combines with J gene TRBJ2-3, with 14 bases identical to TRBD2. Trimming removed 11 bases from V and 6 bases from J; junction bases left unmatched: 7. Germline loops: CDR1 ENHRY, CDR2 SYGVKD. The CDR3 contains 14 residues. The CDR3 sequence: CASGTSGRMDTQYF. CDR3 coding DNA: TGTGCCTCAGGGACTAGCGGGAGAATGGATACGCAGTATTTT.

The chain recombines TRBV6-5 with TRBJ2-1; 10 bases align to TRBD2. The CDR3 loop spans 16 amino acids. V trimming: 4 bases; J trimming: 0 bases; junction bases outside the gene matches: 3. Germline V gene sequence: CDR1 MNHEY, CDR2 SVGAGI. DNA for the CDR3: TGTGCCAGCAGTTGGACTAGCGGAACCTCCTACAATGAGCAGTTCTTC. It codes for CASSWTSGTSYNEQFF.

The rearrangement uses TRBV3-1 (or the pseudogene TRBV3-2) and TRBJ2-1; 8 positions match TRBD2. The CDR3 covers 15 residues. Losses at the gene ends were 1 base for V and 9 bases for J; bases not matched to a gene: 8. Germline V gene sequence: CDR1 LGHDT, CDR2 YNNKEL (reference sequence). The CDR3 DNA is TGTGCCAGCAGCCAAGTGGCGGGGGGTGCGAGTGAGCAGTTCTTC. Amino acids: CASSQVAGGASEQFF.

The J gene is TRBJ1-6, the V gene TRBV6-1; no firm D call. V shed 5 bases and J shed 5 bases, with 10 bases lying between them. Germline loops: CDR1 MNHNS, CDR2 SASEGT. The CDR3 consists of 14 residues. The CDR3 reads CASSSLAHNSPLHF. The CDR3 DNA reads as TGTGCCAGCAGTTCCTTGGCACATAATTCACCCCTCCACTTT.

The CDR3, as DNA: TGTGCCAGCAGTTACGGTCTAGCGGGGGGTGCCAATACGCAGTATTTT. Its translation is CASSYGLAGGANTQYF. The V gene is TRBV6-5, the J gene TRBJ2-3, with TRBD2 matching over 11 bases. There are 16 residues in the CDR3. J gave up 7 bases and V 2 bases, and 8 bases lay outside the gene matches. The V gene's germline CDR1 is MNHEY and CDR2 SVGAGI.

This clone was seen a few times. The chain is built from TRBV10-1 and TRBJ1-2, with D hard to call. This CDR3 spans 15 amino acids. Germline assignment: CDR1 WNHNN and CDR2 SYGVQD (reference sequence). V was clipped by 0 bases and J by 8 bases, with 16 bases between them. The CDR3 protein is CASSESGRRLWGYTF. The CDR3 nucleotides read TGCGCCAGCAGTGAGTCAGGGAGGCGGCTATGGGGCTACACCTTC.

The chain links TRBV5-1 to TRBJ1-6; 7 bases match TRBD1. V dropped 5 bases and J dropped 8; count of bases not matched to a gene: 4. Germline V CDR1 and CDR2: SGHRS, YFSETQ. This CDR3 region has 13 residues. The CDR3 sequence: CASRGQRDSPLHF. CDR3 in DNA: TGCGCCAGCAGGGGACAGCGAGATTCACCCCTCCACTTT.